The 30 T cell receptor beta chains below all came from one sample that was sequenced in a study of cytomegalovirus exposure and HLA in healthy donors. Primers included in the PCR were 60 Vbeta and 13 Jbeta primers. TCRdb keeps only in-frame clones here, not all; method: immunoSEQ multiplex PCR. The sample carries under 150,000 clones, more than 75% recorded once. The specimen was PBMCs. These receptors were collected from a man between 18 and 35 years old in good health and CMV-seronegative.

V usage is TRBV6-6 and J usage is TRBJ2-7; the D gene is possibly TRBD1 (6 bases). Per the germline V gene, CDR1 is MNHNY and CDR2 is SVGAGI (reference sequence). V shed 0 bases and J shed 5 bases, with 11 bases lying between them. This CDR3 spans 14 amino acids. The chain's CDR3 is CASSYSGSGDEQYF. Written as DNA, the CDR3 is TGTGCCAGCAGTTACTCCGGCTCAGGGGACGAGCAGTACTTC.

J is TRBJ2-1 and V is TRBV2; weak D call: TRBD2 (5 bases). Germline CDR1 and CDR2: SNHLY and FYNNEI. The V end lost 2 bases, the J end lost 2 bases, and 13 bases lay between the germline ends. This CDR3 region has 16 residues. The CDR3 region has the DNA TGTGCCAGCAGTGAACTTGTCGGGGTTACCTACAATGAGCAGTTCTTC. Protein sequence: CASSELVGVTYNEQFF.

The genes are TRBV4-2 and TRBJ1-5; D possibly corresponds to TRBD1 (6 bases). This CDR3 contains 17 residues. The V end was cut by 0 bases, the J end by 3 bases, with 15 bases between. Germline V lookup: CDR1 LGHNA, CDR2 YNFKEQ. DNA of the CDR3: TGTGCCAGCAGCCAAGATATAACGGGACACCTCAATCAGCCCCAGCATTTT. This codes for CASSQDITGHLNQPQHF.

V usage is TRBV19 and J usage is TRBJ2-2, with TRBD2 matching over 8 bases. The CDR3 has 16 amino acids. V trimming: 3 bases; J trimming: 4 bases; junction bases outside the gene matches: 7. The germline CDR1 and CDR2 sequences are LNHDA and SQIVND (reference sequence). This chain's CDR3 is CASSIGSGAGTGELFF. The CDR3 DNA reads TGTGCCAGTAGTATTGGTAGCGGGGCGGGCACCGGGGAGCTGTTTTTT.

This CDR3 is CASSLPGETQYF. Here the CDR3 DNA reads TGCGCCAGCAGCCTACCCGGGGAGACCCAGTACTTC. The rearrangement joins TRBV5-1 to TRBJ2-5, with D uncertain. The CDR3 has 12 amino acids. The V end lost 4 bases, the J end lost 5 bases, and 9 bases lay between the germline ends. CDR1 and CDR2 from the germline V gene are SGHRS and YFSETQ.

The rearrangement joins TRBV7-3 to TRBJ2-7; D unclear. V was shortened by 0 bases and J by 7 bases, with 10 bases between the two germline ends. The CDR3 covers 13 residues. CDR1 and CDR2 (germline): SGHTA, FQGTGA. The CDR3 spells CASSLTPAEEQYF. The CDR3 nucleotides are TGTGCCAGCAGCTTAACCCCCGCGGAAGAGCAGTACTTC.

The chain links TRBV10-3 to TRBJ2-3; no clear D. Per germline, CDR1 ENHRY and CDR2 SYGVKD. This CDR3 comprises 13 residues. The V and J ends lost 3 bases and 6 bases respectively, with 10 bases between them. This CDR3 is CAISDQAPDTQYF. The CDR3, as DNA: TGTGCCATCAGTGATCAGGCCCCGGATACGCAGTATTTT.

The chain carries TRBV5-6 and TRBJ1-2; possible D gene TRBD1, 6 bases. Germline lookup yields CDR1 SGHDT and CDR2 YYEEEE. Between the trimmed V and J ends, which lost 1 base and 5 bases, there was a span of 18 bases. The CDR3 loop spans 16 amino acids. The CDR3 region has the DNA TGTGCCAGCAGCTTGTCACAGGGAGATGTGGCGTATGGCTACACCTTC. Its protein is CASSLSQGDVAYGYTF.

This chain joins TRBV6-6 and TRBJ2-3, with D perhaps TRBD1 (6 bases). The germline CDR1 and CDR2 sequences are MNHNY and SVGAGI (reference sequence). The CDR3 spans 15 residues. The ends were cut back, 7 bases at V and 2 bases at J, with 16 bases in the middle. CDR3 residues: CASTFRDTSTDTQYF. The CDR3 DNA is TGTGCCAGCACCTTCCGGGACACCTCCACAGATACGCAGTATTTT.

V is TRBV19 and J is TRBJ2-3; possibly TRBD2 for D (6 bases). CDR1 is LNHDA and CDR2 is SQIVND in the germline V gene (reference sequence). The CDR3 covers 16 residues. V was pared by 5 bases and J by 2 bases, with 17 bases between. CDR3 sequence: CASSDRAGRNTDTQYF. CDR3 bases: TGTGCCAGTAGTGACCGGGCGGGGCGGAACACAGATACGCAGTATTTT.

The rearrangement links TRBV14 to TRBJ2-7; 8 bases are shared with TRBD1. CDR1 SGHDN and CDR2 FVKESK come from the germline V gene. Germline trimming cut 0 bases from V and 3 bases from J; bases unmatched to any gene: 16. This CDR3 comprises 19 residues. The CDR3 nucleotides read TGTGCCAGCAGCCAAGACTACGGACAGGGAAGCTTGTATGGCTACGAGCAGTACTTC. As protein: CASSQDYGQGSLYGYEQYF.

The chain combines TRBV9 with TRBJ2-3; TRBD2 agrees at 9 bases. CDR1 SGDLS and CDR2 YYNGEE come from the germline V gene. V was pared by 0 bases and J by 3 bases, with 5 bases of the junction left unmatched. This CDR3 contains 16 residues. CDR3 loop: CASSVALAGITDTQYF. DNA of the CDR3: TGTGCCAGCAGCGTAGCCCTAGCGGGGATTACAGATACGCAGTATTTT.

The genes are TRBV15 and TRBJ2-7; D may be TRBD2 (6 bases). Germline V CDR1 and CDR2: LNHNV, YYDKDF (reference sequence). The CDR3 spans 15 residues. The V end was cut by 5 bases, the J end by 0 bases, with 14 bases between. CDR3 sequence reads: CATSLGGTNSYEQYF. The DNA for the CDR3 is TGTGCCACCAGCCTGGGAGGCACTAACTCCTACGAGCAGTACTTC.

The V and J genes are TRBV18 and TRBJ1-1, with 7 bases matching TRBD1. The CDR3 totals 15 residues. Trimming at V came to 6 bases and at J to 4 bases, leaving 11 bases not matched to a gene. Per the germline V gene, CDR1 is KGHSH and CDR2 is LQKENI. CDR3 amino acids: CASSLTGKGGTEAFF. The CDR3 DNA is TGTGCCAGCTCCCTGACAGGGAAGGGCGGCACTGAAGCTTTCTTT.

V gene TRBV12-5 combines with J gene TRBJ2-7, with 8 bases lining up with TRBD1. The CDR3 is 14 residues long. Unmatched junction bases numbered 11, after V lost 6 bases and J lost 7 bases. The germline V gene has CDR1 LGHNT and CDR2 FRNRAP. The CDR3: CASGAGQGSWEQYF. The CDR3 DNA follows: TGTGCTAGTGGAGCCGGACAGGGATCTTGGGAGCAGTACTTC.

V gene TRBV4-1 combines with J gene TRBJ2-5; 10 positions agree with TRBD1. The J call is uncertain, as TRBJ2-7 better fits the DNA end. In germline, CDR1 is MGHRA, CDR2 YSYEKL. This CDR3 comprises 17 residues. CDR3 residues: CASSQVPGTGVLAEQYF. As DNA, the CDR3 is TGCGCCAGCAGCCAAGTCCCCGGGACAGGGGTTCTCGCCGAGCAGTACTTC.

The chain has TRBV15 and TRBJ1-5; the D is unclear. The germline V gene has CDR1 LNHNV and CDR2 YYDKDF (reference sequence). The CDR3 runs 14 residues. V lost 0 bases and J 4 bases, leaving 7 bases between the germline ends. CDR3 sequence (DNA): TGTGCCACCAGCAGAGAATACCGGAATCAGCCCCAGCATTTT. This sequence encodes CATSREYRNQPQHF. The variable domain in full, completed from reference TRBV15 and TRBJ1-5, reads DAMVIQNPRYQVTQFGKPVTLSCSQTLNHNVMYWYQQKSSQAPKLLFHYYDKDFNNEADTPDNFQSRRPNTSFCFLDIRSPGLGDTAMYLCATSREYRNQPQHFGDGTRLSIL.

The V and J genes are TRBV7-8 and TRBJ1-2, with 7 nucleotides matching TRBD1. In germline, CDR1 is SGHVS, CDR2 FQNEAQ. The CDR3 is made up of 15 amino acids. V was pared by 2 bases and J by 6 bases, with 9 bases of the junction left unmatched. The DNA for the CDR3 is TGTGCCAGCAGCTTAAGCTCCAACAGGGGTAATGGCTACACCTTC. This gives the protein CASSLSSNRGNGYTF.

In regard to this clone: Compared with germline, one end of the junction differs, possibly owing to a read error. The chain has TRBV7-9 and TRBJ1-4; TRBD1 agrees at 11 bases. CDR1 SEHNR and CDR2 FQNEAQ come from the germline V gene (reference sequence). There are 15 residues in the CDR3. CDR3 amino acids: CSSSTRTGGTEKLFF. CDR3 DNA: TGTTCCAGCAGCACCCGGACAGGGGGCACGGAAAAACTGTTTTTT.

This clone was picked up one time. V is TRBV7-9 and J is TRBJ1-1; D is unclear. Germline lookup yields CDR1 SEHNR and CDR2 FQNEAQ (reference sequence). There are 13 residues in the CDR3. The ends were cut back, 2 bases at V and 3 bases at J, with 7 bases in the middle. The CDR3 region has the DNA TGTGCCAGCAGCTTACGCGGGGACACTGAAGCTTTCTTT. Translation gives CASSLRGDTEAFF. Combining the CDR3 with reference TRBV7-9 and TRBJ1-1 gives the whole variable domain DTGVSQNPRHKITKRGQNVTFRCDPISEHNRLYWYRQTLGQGPEFLTYFQNEAQLEKSRLLSDRFSAERPKGSFSTLEIQRTEQGDSAMYLCASSLRGDTEAFFGQGTRLTVV.

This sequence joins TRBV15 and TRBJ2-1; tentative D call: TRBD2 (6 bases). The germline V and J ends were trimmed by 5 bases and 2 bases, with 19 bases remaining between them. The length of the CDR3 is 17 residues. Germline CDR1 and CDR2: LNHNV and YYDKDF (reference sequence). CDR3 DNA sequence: TGTGCCACCAGCGGGTTCTCGGGACTCCTAACCTACAATGAGCAGTTCTTC. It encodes CATSGFSGLLTYNEQFF.

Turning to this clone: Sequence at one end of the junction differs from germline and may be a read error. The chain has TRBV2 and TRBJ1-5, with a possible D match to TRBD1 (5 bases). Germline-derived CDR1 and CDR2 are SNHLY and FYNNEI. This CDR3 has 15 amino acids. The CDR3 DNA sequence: TGTGCCAGCAGAGAAGATGTGCAGGGATACCAGCCCCAGCATTTT. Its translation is CASREDVQGYQPQHF. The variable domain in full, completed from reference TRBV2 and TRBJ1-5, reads EPEVTQTPSHQVTQMGQEVILRCVPISNHLYFYWYRQILGQKVEFLVSFYNNEISEKSEIFDDQFSVERPDGSNFTLKIRSTKLEDSAMYFCASREDVQGYQPQHFGDGTRLSIL.

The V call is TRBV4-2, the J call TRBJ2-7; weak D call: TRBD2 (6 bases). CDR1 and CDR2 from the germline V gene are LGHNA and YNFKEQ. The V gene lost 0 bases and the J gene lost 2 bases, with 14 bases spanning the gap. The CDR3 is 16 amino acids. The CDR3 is CASSQDPAGTPYEQYF. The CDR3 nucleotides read TGTGCCAGCAGCCAAGATCCCGCAGGGACTCCCTACGAGCAGTACTTC.

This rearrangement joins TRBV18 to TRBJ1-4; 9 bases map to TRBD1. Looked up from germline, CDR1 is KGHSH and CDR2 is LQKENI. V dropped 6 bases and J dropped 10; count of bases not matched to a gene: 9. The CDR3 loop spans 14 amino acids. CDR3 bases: TGTGCCAGCTCGCTACAGGGGGCTGAAGGAAAACTGTTTTTT. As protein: CASSLQGAEGKLFF.

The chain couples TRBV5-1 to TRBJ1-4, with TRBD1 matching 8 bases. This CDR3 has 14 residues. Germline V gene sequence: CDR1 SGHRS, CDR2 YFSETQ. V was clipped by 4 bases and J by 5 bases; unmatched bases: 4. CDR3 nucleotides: TGCGCCAGCAGCCGGACAGGGTCAAATGAAAAACTGTTTTTT. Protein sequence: CASSRTGSNEKLFF.

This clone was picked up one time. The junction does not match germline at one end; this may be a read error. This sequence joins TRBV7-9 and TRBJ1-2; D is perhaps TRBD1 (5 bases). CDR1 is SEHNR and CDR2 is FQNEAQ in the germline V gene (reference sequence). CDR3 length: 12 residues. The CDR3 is CSSQLGGYGYTF. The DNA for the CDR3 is TGTTCCAGCCAGTTGGGGGGCTATGGCTACACCTTC.

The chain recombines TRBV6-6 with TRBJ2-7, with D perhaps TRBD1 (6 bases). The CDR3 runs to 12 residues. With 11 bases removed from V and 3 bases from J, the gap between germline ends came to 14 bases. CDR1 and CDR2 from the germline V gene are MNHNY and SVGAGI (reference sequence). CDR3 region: CAVSQGSYEQYF. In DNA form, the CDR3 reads TGTGCCGTCTCACAGGGAAGCTACGAGCAGTACTTC.

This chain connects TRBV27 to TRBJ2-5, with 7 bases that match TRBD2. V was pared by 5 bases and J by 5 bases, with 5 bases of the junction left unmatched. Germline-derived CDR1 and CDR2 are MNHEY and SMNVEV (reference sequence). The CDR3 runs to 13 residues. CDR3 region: CASSKRGWETQYF. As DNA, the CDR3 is TGTGCCAGCAGTAAGCGGGGTTGGGAGACCCAGTACTTC.

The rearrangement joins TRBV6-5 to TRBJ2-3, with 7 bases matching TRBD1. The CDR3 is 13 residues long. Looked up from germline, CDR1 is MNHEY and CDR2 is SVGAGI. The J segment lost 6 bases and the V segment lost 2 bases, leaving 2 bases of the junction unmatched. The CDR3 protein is CASSYRGLDTQYF. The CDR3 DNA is TGTGCCAGCAGTTACAGGGGGCTTGATACGCAGTATTTT.

CDR3 protein: CASSLGAGGEGGELFF. For the CDR3, the DNA is TGTGCCAGCAGCTTAGGCGCGGGGGGCGAAGGCGGGGAGCTGTTTTTT. The chain combines TRBV11-2 with TRBJ2-2, with 8 bases that match TRBD2. The CDR3 is 16 residues long. V lost 1 base to trimming and J lost 7 bases; unmatched junction nucleotides: 8. Germline CDR1 reads SGHAT; CDR2 reads FQNNGV.